This TCR beta chain was found in a study of cytomegalovirus exposure and HLA in healthy donors. Overall study: The same platform used for the approximately 670 first-cohort repertoires was also used for the roughly 130 validation repertoires, as a later analysis reported.

Deletions cut 1 base from V and 4 bases from J, with 11 bases between. The CDR3 spans 14 residues. Germline V gene lookup returns CDR1 MNHEY and CDR2 SMNVEV (reference sequence). The data were produced by immunoSEQ multiplex PCR, yet TCRdb's version contains in-frame clones alone and is incomplete. The sample lists about 400,000 clones; roughly 85% were seen once. Study outcomes and limitations: TCR clusters originating in the first cohort tended to co-occur in the roughly 120 validation repertoires, according to a later analysis. Most TCR sequences were seen very rarely across donors, but some public TCRs occurred in many.

Separate from the 666-subject first cohort was the approximately 120-subject validation cohort, to which the donors belonged. To note about this clone: Its antigen is unidentified. Other nucleotide sequences in the sample specify the same CDR3.

Specimen: PBMCs. The chain has TRBV27 and TRBJ2-7, with TRBD2 as a possible D gene (6 bases). The sequence was collected from a woman aged 18-35 years in good health and CMV-seronegative. The CDR3 DNA sequence: TGTGCCAGCAGTTTATTCCGCGGGGCATACGAGCAGTACTTC. Translating it yields CASSLFRGAYEQYF.